This TCR beta chain was documented in a study of blood T cells in healthy people across ages. Trimming cost V 5 bases and J 6 bases; bases outside gene matches: 4. The germline gives CDR1 SGHTA, CDR2 FQGNSA. The length of the CDR3 is 13 residues. This clonotype was detected a few times. The antigen is unknown. Findings of the study overall: The unknown donor CMV status may have confounded expanded clonotype changes.

A J-beta primer mix and a sample-barcoded 5' primer were used in a second PCR of about 6 to 12 cycles. A tag from a template-switch adaptor with 12 random nucleotides marked each cDNA molecule. TCRdb fed the 5' RACE reads into MiXCR, producing one record per CDR3 protein. Of roughly 900,000 distinct CDR3 sequences listed, under 50% were seen once; the top ten hold around an eighth. Researchers collected approximately 9.5 milliliters of peripheral blood from every single donor. Sequencing used blood. This chain uses TRBV7-2 with TRBJ1-2; TRBD1 matches at 9 bases. This sequence originates from a man aged 25-40 years in good health. The CDR3 is CASSKQGADGYTF. The CDR3 DNA follows: TGTGCCAGCAGCAAACAGGGGGCGGATGGCTACACCTTC. Full variable domain (remainder filled in from reference TRBV7-2 and TRBJ1-2): GAGVSQSPSNKVTEKGKDVELRCDPISGHTALYWYRQSLGQGLEFLIYFQGNSAPDKSGLPSDRFSAERTGGSVSTLTIQRTQQEDSAVYLCASSKQGADGYTFGSGTRLTVV.